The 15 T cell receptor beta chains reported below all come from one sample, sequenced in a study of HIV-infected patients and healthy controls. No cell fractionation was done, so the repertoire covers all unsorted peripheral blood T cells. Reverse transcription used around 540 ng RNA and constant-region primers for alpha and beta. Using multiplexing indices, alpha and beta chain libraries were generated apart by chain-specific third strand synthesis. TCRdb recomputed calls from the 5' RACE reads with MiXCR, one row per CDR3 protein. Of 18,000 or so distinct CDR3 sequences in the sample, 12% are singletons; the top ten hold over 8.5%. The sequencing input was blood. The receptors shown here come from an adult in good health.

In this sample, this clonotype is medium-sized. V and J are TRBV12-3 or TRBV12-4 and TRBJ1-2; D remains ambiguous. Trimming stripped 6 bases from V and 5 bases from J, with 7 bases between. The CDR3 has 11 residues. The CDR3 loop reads CASSNRYGYTF. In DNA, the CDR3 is TGTGCCAGCAGCAACCGGTATGGCTACACCTTC.

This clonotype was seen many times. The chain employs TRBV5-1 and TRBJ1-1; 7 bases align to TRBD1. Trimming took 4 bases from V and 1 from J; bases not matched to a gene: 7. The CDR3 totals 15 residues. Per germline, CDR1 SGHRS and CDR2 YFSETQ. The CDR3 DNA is TGCGCCAGCAGCCCAGGGGGACTCTCGAACACTGAAGCTTTCTTT. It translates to CASSPGGLSNTEAFF.

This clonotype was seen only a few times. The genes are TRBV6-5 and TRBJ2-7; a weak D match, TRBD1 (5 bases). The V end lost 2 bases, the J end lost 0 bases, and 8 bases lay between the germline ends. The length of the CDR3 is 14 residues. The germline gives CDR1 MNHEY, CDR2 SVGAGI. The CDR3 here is CASSYAGRSYEQYF. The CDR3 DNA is TGTGCCAGCAGTTACGCAGGGCGCTCCTACGAGCAGTACTTC.

The CDR3 loop reads CASSSGLGLNTQYF. In DNA form, the CDR3 reads TGTGCCAGTAGTTCGGGACTCGGTCTAAATACGCAGTATTTT. The chain uses TRBV19 and TRBJ2-3, with a weak D call TRBD2 (6 bases). Looked up from germline, CDR1 is LNHDA and CDR2 is SQIVND (reference sequence). V lost 5 bases, J lost 7 bases, and 16 bases lay in between. CDR3 length: 14 residues.

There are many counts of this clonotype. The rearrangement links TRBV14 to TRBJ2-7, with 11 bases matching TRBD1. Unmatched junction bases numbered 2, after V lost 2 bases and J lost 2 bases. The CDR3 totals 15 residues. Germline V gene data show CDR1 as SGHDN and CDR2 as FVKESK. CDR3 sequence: CASSQMGQGAYEQYF. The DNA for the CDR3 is TGTGCCAGCAGCCAAATGGGACAGGGGGCCTACGAGCAGTACTTC.

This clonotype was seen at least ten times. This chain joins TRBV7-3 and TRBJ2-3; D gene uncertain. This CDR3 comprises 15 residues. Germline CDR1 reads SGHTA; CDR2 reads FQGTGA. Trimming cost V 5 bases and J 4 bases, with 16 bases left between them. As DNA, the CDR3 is TGTGCCAGCAGCCATACTGAATTTCCAGCAGATACGCAGTATTTT. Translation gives CASSHTEFPADTQYF.

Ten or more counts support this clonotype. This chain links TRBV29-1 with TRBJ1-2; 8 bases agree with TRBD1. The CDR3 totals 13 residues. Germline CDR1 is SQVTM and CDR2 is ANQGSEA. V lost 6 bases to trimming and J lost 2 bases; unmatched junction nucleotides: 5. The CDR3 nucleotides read TGCAGCGTAAGGACAGGGACGAACTATGGCTACACCTTC. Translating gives CSVRTGTNYGYTF.

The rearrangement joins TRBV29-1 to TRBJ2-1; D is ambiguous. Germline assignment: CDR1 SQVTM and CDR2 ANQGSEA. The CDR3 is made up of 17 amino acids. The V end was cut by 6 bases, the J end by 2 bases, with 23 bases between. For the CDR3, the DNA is TGCAGCGTCAAAAAGGGCCTGGCCCCTAGTCCCTACAATGAGCAGTTCTTC. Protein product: CSVKKGLAPSPYNEQFF.

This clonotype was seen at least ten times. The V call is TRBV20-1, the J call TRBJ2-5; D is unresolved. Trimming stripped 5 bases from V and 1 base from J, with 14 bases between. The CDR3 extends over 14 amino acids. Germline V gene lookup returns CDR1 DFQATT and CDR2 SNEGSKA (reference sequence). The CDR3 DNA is TGCAGTGCTGACCGGCCTCACCTCCAAGAGACCCAGTACTTC. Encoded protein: CSADRPHLQETQYF.

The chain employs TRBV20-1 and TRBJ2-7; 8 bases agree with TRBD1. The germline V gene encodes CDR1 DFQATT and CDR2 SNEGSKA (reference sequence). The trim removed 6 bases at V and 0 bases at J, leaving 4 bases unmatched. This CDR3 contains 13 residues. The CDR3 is CSALGQVSYEQYF. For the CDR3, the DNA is TGCAGTGCGCTGGGACAGGTCTCCTACGAGCAGTACTTC.

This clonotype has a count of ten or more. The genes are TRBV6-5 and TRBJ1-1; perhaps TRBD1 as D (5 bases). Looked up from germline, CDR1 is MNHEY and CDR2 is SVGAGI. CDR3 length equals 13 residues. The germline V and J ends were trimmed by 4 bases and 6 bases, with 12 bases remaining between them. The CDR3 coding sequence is TGTGCCAGCAGTTCCAGGGCTGGATCTGAAGCTTTCTTT. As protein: CASSSRAGSEAFF.

CDR3 bases: TGTGCCATCAGTGAAGGAAAATTCAGTCAGCCCCAGCATTTT. Protein sequence: CAISEGKFSQPQHF. The V and J genes are TRBV10-3 and TRBJ1-5, with no clear D. Germline CDR1 and CDR2: ENHRY and SYGVKD. V dropped 3 bases and J dropped 6 bases, with 12 bases sitting between them. This CDR3 contains 14 residues.

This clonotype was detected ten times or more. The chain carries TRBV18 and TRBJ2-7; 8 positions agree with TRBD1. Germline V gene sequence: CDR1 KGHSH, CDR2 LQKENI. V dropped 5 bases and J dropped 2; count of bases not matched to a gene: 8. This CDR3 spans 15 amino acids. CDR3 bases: TGTGCCAGCTCAGTCACAGGGGGTACTACCTACGAGCAGTACTTC. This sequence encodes CASSVTGGTTYEQYF.

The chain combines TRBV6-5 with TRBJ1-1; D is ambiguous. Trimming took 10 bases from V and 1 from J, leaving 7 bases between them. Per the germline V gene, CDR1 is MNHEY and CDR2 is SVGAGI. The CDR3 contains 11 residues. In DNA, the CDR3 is TGTGCCACCGAGAAGAACACTGAAGCTTTCTTT. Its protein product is CATEKNTEAFF.

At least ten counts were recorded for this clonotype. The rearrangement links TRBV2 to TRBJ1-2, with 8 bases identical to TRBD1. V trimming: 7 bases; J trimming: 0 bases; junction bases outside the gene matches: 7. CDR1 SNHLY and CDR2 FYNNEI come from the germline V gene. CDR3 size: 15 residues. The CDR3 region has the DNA TGTGCCAGCACTCTGGGGACAGGATCTAACTATGGCTACACCTTC. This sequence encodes CASTLGTGSNYGYTF.